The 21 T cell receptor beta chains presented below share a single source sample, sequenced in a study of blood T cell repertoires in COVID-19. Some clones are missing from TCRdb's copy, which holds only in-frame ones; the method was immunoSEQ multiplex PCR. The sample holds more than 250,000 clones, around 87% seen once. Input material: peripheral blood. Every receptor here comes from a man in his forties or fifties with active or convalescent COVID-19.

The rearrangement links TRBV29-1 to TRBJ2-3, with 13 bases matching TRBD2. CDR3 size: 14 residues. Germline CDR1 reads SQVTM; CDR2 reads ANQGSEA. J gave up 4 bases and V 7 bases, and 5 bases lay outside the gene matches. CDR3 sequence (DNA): TGCAGCGCCGGGACTAGCGGGGTCTCAGATACGCAGTATTTT. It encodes CSAGTSGVSDTQYF.

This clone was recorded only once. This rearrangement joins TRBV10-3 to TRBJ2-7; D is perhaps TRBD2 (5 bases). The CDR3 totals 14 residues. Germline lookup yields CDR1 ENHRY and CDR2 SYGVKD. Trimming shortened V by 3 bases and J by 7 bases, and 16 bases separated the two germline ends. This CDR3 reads CAISERHPSGEQYF. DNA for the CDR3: TGTGCCATCAGTGAAAGACACCCCTCGGGAGAGCAGTACTTC.

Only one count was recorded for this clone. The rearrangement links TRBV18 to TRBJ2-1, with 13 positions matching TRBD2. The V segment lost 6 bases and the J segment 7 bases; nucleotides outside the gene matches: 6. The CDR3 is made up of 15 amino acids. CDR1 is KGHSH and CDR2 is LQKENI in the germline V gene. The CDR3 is CASSPVLAGGNEQFF. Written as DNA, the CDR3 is TGTGCCAGCTCCCCCGTACTAGCGGGGGGGAATGAGCAGTTCTTC.

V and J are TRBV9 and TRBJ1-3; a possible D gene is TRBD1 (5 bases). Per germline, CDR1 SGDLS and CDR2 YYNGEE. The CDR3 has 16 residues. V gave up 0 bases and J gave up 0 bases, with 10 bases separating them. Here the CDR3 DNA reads TGTGCCAGCAGCGTAGGCGGGGGAAACTCTGGAAACACCATATATTTT. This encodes CASSVGGGNSGNTIYF. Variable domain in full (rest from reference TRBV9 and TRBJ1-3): DSGVTQTPKHLITATGQRVTLRCSPRSGDLSVYWYQQSLDQGLQFLIQYYNGEERAKGNILERFSAQQFPDLHSELNLSSLELGDSALYFCASSVGGGNSGNTIYFGEGSWLTVV.

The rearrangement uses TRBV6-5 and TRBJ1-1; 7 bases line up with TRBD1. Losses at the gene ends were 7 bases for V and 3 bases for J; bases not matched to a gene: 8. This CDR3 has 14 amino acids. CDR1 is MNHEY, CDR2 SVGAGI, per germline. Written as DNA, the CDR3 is TGTGCCAGCATTCCCCACAGGGGAGACACTGAAGCTTTCTTT. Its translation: CASIPHRGDTEAFF.

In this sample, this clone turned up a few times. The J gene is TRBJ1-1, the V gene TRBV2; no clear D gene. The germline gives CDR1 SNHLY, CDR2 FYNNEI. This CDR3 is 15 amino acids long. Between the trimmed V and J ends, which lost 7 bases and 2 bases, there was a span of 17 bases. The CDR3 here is CASIAPQTVNTEAFF. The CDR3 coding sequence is TGTGCCAGCATCGCACCTCAAACAGTCAACACTGAAGCTTTCTTT.

The CDR3 nucleotides read TGTGCCAGCAGCCAAGTACCTGGGCAGGATAGTGGCGAGCAGTACTTC. Residues: CASSQVPGQDSGEQYF. The chain uses TRBV3-1 (or the pseudogene TRBV3-2) and TRBJ2-7; D unresolved. The CDR3 has 16 residues. The V gene's germline CDR1 is LGHDT and CDR2 YNNKEL (reference sequence). V shed 1 base and J shed 6 bases, with 19 bases lying between them.

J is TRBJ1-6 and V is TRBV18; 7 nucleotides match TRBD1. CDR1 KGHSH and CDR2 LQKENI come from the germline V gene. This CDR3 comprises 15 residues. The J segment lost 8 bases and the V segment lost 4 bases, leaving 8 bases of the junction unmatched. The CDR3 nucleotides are TGTGCCAGCTCACGTCGAGGGGGCAAGGATTCACCCCTCCACTTT. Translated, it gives CASSRRGGKDSPLHF.

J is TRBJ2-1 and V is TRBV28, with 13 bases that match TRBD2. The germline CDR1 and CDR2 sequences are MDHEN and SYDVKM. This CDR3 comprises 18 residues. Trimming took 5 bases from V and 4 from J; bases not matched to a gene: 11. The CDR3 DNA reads TGTGCCAGCAGTCTGGACACCCTGGGACTAGCGGGATACAATGAGCAGTTCTTC. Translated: CASSLDTLGLAGYNEQFF.

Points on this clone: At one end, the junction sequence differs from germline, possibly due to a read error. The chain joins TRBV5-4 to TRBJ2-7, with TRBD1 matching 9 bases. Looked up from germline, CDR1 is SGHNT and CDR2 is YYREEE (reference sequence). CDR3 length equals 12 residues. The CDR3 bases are TGTGCCAGCAGCTTTGTCACAGGGGGCAAAAACTTC. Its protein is CASSFVTGGKNF.

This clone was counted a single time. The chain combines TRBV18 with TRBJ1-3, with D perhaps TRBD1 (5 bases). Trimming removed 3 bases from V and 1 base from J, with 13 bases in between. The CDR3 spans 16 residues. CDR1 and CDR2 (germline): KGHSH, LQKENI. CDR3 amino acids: CASSPVQGGSGNTIYF. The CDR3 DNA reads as TGTGCCAGCTCACCGGTTCAGGGAGGATCTGGAAACACCATATATTTT. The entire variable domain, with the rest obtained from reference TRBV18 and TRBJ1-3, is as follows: NAGVMQNPRHLVRRRGQEARLRCSPMKGHSHVYWYRQLPEEGLKFMVYLQKENIIDESGMPKERFSAEFPKEGPSILRIQQVVRGDSAAYFCASSPVQGGSGNTIYFGEGSWLTVV.

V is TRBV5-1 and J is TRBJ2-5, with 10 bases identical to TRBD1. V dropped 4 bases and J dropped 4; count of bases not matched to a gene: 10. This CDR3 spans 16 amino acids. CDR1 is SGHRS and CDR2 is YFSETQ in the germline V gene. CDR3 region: CASSPGQGIGGETQYF. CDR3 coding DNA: TGCGCCAGCAGCCCGGGACAGGGGATCGGGGGAGAGACCCAGTACTTC. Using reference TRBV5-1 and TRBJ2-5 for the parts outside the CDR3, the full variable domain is KAGVTQTPRYLIKTRGQQVTLSCSPISGHRSVSWYQQTPGQGLQFLFEYFSETQRNKGNFPGRFSGRQFSNSRSEMNVSTLELGDSALYLCASSPGQGIGGETQYFGPGTRLLVL.

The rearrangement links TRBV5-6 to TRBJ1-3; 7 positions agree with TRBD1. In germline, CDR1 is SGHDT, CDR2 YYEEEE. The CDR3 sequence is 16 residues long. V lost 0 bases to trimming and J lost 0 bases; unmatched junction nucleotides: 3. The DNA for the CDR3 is TGTGCCAGCAGCTTGGGGGGACAGATCTCTGGAAACACCATATATTTT. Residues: CASSLGGQISGNTIYF.

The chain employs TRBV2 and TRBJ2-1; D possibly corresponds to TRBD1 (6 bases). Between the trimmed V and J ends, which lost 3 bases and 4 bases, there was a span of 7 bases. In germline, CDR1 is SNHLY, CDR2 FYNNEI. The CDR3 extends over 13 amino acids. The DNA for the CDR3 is TGTGCCAGCAGTGAGACAGGTTACAATGAGCAGTTCTTC. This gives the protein CASSETGYNEQFF.

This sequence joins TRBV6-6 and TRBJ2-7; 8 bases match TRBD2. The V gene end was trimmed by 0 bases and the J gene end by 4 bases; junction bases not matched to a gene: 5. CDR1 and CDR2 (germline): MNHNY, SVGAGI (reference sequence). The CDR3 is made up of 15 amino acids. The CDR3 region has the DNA TGTGCCAGCAGTTACTCATCCGGGGGGGGGTACGAGCAGTACTTC. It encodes CASSYSSGGGYEQYF.

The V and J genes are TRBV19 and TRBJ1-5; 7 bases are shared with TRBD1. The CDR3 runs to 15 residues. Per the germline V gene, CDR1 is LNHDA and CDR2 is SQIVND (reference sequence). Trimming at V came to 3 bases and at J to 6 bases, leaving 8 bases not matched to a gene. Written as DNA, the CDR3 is TGTGCCAGTAGTATTCGAGACAGGGCAGGTCAGCCCCAGCATTTT. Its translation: CASSIRDRAGQPQHF.

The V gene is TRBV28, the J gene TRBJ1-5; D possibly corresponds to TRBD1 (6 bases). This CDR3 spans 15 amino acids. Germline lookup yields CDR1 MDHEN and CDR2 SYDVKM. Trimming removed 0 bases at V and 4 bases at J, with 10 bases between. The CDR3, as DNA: TGTGCCAGCAGTTTATGGGCAGGGGATAATCAGCCCCAGCATTTT. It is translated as CASSLWAGDNQPQHF.

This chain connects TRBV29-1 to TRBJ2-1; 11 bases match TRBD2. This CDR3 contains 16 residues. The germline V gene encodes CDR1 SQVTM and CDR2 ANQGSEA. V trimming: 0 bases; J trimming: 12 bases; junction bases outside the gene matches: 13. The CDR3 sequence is CSVEDIGSGRARGQFF. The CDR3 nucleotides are TGCAGCGTTGAAGACATCGGTAGCGGGAGGGCTAGGGGGCAGTTCTTC.

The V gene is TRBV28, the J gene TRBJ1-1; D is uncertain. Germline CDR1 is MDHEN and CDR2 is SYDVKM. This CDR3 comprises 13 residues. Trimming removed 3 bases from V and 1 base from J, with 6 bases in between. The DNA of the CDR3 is TGTGCCAGCAGTTTTTCTCCGAACACTGAAGCTTTCTTT. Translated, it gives CASSFSPNTEAFF.

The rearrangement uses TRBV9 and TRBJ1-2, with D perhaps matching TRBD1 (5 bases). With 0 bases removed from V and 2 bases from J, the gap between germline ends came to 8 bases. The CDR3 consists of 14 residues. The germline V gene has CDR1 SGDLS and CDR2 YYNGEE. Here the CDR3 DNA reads TGTGCCAGCAGCGTAGACGCAGGGAACTATGGCTACACCTTC. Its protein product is CASSVDAGNYGYTF.

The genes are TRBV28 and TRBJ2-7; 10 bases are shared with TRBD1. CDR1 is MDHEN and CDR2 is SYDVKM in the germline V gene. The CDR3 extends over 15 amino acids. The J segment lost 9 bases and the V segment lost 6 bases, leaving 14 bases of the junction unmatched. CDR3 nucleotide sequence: TGTGCCAGCAGCCTCCGGGACAGGGGAACCGTTGGGCAGTACTTC. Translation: CASSLRDRGTVGQYF.